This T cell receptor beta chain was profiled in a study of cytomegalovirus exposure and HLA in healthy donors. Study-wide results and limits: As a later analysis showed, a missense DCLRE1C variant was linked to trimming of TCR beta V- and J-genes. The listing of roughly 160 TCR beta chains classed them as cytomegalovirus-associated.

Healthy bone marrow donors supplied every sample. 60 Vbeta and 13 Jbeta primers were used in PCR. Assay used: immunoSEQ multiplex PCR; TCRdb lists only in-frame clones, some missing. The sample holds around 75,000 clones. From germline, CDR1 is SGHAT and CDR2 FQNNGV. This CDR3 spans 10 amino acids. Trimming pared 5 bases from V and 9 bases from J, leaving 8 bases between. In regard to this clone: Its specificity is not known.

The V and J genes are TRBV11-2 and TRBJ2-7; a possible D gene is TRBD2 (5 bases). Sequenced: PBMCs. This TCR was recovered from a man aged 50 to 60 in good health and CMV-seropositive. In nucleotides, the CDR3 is TGTGCCAGCAGCGCTGGACTGCAGTACTTC. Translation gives CASSAGLQYF.